Here is one TCR beta chain with its context. What it recognizes is unknown. The sample belongs to a study of cytomegalovirus exposure and HLA in healthy donors. Study-level points and caveats: DRB1 showed the most TCR associations and HLA-C the fewest in a later analysis, as rates varied by HLA locus.

PCR primers comprised 60 Vbeta and 13 Jbeta primers. Using immunoSEQ multiplex PCR, the repertoire was profiled, and TCRdb retains in-frame clones only, with some absent. In total, the table holds 75,000 to 95,000 clones. Germline CDR1 MNHNS, CDR2 SASEGT. This CDR3 spans 15 amino acids. Trimming cost V 6 bases and J 3 bases; bases outside gene matches: 9. The sample was PBMCs. This chain connects TRBV6-1 to TRBJ1-1; 8 nucleotides agree with TRBD1. The sequence came from a girl between 10 and 17 years old in good health and CMV-seropositive. The CDR3 bases are TGTGCCAGCAGAACAGGGGGGGAGGCGGACACTGAAGCTTTCTTT. Protein: CASRTGGEADTEAFF.